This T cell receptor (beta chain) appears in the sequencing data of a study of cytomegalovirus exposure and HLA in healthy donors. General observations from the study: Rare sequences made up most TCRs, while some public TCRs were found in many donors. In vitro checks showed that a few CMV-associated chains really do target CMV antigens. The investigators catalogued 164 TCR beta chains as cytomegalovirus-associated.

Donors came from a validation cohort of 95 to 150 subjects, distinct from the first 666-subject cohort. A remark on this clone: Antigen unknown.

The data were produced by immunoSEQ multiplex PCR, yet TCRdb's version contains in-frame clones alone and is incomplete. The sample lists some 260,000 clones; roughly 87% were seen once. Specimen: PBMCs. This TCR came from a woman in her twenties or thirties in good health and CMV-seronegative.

The CDR3 reads CASSRKREPPYEQYF. CDR3 in DNA: TGTGCCAGCAGCCGCAAGCGGGAGCCCCCCTACGAGCAGTACTTC. The chain links TRBV2 to TRBJ2-7; 8 bases fit TRBD2. The V segment lost 6 bases and the J segment 2 bases; nucleotides outside the gene matches: 9. This CDR3 has 15 amino acids. From germline, CDR1 is SNHLY and CDR2 FYNNEI. Full variable domain (rest looked up from reference TRBV2 and TRBJ2-7): EPEVTQTPSHQVTQMGQEVILRCVPISNHLYFYWYRQILGQKVEFLVSFYNNEISEKSEIFDDQFSVERPDGSNFTLKIRSTKLEDSAMYFCASSRKREPPYEQYFGPGTRLTVT.